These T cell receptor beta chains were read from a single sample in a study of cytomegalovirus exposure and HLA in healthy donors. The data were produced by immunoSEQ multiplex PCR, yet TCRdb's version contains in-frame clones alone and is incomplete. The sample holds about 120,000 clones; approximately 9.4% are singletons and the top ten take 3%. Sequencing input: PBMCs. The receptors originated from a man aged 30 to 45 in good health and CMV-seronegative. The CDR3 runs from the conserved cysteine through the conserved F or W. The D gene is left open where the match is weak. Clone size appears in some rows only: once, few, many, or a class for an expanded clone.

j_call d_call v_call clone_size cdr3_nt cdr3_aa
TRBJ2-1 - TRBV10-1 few TGCGCCAGCAGTGGGGCATATAGTAGCTCCTACAATGAGCAGTTCTTC CASSGAYSSSYNEQFF
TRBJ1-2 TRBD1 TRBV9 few TGTGCCAGCAGCGTGGGGACAGGGGATGGCTACACCTTC CASSVGTGDGYTF
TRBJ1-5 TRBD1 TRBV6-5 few TGTGCCAGCAGTTGGACAGGGGAGAATCAGCCCCAGCATTTT CASSWTGENQPQHF
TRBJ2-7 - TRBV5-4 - TGTGCCAGCAGCTTGAACAGGGACTCCTACGAGCAGTACTTC CASSLNRDSYEQYF
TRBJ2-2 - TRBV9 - TGTGCCAGCAGCGTAGCTAGTACTCTCATCACCGGGGAGCTGTTTTTT CASSVASTLITGELFF
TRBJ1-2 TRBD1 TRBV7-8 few TGTGCCAGCAGCCTCGGACAGGGTGTCTATGGCTACACCTTC CASSLGQGVYGYTF
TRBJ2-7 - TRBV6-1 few TGTGCCAGCAGTGAATGGTCAGGGAAGGCATACGAGCAGTACTTC CASSEWSGKAYEQYF
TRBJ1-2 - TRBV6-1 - TGTGCCAGCAGTGAAAGCGTGGGTCGGATAGGCTATGGCTACACCTTC CASSESVGRIGYGYTF
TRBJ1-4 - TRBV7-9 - TGTGCCAGCAGCTTAGCGGACCCACCGGGGGTGGATGAAAAACTGTTTTTT CASSLADPPGVDEKLFF
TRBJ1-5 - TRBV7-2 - TGTGCCAGCAGTTCTACCTCAGGGGCCCAGCCCCAGCATTTT CASSSTSGAQPQHF
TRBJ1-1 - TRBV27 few TGTGCCAGCAGCGACAACATGAACACTGAAGCTTTCTTT CASSDNMNTEAFF
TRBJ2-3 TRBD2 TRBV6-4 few TGTGCCAGCAGTGACAGAGCGGGGGATACGCAGTATTTT CASSDRAGDTQYF
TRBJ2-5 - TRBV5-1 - TGCGCCAGCAGCTTGGAAGGGGACGGCGGGAAAGAGACCCAGTACTTC CASSLEGDGGKETQYF
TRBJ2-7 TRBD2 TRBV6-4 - TGTGCCCCAGGGGCTAGCGGGGGGTCACCCTACGAGCAGTACTTC CAPGASGGSPYEQYF
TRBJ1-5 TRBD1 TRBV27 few TGTGCCAGCAGTGGGACAGGGAGGCAGCCCCAGCATTTT CASSGTGRQPQHF
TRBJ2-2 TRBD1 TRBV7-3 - TGTGCCAGCAGCTTGGGACAGGGGGCCACCGGGGAGCTGTTTTTT CASSLGQGATGELFF
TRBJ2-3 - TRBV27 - TGTGCCAGCAGTTCCCCGACTAGTGCCCCCACAGATACGCAGTATTTT CASSSPTSAPTDTQYF
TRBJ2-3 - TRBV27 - TGTGCCAGCAGGCTTCGGGTTTTTGAGGGATTCTCGGCAGATACGCAGTATTTT CASRLRVFEGFSADTQYF
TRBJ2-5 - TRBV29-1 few TGCAGCGTTCCGGTGGGGCCCGGGACCCAGTACTTC CSVPVGPGTQYF
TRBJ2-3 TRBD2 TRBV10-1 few TGCGCCAGCAGTGAAGGGAATAGCGGGTCTCCCGGAGATACGCAGTATTTT CASSEGNSGSPGDTQYF
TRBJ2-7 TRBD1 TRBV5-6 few TGTGCCAGCAGCTTGCTCGCAGGGGGAAAACTCTACGAGCAGTACTTC CASSLLAGGKLYEQYF
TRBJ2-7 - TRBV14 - TGTGCCAGCAGCCAAGTGGGCGACTACGAGCAGTACTTC CASSQVGDYEQYF
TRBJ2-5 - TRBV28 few TGTGCCAGCAGTTTGACGACAGTTAAAGAGACCCAGTACTTC CASSLTTVKETQYF
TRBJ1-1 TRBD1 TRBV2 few TGTGCCAGCGTACGTTCAGGGGGCACTGAAGCTTTCTTT CASVRSGGTEAFF
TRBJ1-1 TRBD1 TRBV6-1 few TGTGCCAGCAGGGTGGACAGGGTAGTTGGCACTGAAGCTTTCTTT CASRVDRVVGTEAFF
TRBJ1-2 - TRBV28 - TGTGCCAGCAGTTTGGGGGGCTATGGCTACACCTTC CASSLGGYGYTF
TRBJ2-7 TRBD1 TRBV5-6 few TGTGCCAGCAGCGCGGGGACAGGGAACTACGAGCAGTACTTC CASSAGTGNYEQYF
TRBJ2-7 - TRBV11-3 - TGTGCCAGCAGCAACCGGGACTCCTACGAGCAGTACTTC CASSNRDSYEQYF
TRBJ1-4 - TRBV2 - TGTGCCAGCAGCGAGATGGACAGAGCGGATGAAAAACTGTTTTTT CASSEMDRADEKLFF
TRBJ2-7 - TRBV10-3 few TGTGCCATCAGTGAGGGAGGGTGGGACGAGCAGTACTTC CAISEGGWDEQYF
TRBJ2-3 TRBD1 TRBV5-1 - TGCGCCAGCAGCGTATCGGACAGGGGGCCAGATACGCAGTATTTT CASSVSDRGPDTQYF
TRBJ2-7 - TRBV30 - TGTGCCTGGAGTCCCCGGACAAACTACGAGCAGTACTTC CAWSPRTNYEQYF
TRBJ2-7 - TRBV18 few TGTGCCAGCTCACCACAGCGGACAGTGAACGAGCAGTACTTC CASSPQRTVNEQYF
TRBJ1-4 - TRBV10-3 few TGTGCCATCAGTCCCAGGGCAAGTGAAAAACTGTTTTTT CAISPRASEKLFF